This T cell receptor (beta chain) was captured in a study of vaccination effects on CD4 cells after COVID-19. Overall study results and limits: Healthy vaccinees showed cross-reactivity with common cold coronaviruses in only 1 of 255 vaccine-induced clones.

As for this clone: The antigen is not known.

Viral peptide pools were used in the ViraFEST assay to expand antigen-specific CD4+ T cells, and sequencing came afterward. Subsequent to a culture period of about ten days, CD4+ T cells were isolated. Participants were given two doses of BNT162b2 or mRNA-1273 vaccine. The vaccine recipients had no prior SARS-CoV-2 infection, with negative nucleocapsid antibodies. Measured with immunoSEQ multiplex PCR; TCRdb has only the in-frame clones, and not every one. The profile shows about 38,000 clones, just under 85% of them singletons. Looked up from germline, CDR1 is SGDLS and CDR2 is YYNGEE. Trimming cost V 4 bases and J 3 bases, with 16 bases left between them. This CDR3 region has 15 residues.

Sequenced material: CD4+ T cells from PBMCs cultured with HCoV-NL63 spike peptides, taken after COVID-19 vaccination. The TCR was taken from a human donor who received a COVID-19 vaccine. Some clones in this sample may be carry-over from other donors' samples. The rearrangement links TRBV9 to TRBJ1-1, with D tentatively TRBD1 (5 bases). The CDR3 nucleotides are TGTGCCAGCAGCCCCACTCCAGGGTCGGACACTGAAGCTTTCTTT. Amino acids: CASSPTPGSDTEAFF.